This T cell receptor beta chain was sequenced in a study of blood T cell repertoires in COVID-19. TCRdb's table, derived via immunoSEQ multiplex PCR, lists solely in-frame clones and lacks some. The sample lists roughly 16,000 clones; roughly 85% were seen once. The junction had 14 bases not matched to a gene; V was cut back by 3 bases and J by 5 bases. Germline values: CDR1 SGHAT, CDR2 FQNNGV. The CDR3 is 18 amino acids. This receptor was obtained from a human donor in a cohort sampled during active COVID-19. J is TRBJ2-1 and V is TRBV11-2, with TRBD2 identical over 9 bases. The sequenced material came from peripheral blood. The CDR3 DNA reads TGTGCCAGCAGCTTGGGGCGGGGGGGCCCCCGGAGGGACAATGAGCAGTTCTTC. Amino acid sequence: CASSLGRGGPRRDNEQFF.